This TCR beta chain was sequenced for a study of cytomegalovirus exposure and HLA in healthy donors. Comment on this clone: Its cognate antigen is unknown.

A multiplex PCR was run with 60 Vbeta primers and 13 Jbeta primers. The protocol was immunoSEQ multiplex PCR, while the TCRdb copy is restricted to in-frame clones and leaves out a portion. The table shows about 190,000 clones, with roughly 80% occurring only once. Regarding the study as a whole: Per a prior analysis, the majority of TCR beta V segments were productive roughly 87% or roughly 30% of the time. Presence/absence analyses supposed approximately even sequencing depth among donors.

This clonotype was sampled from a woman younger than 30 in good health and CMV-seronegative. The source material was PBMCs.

This CDR3 is CASSLFGQGGVQPQHF. Written as DNA, the CDR3 is TGTGCCAGCAGTTTATTCGGACAGGGTGGCGTTCAGCCCCAGCATTTT. This chain uses TRBV27 with TRBJ1-5; 8 nucleotides align to TRBD1. The J segment lost 6 bases and the V segment lost 1 base, leaving 8 bases of the junction unmatched. The CDR3 runs 16 residues. CDR1 is MNHEY and CDR2 is SMNVEV in the germline V gene (reference sequence).